These 19 T cell receptor beta chains were sequenced from one sample in a study of blood T cell repertoires in COVID-19. Sequenced by immunoSEQ multiplex PCR; TCRdb stores in-frame clones only, minus some. The sample holds about 88,000 clones, 88% seen once. The material sequenced was peripheral blood. These receptors were taken from a woman at least 80 years old with acute or convalescent COVID-19.

The rearrangement links TRBV7-2 to TRBJ2-7; weak D call: TRBD1 (5 bases). CDR1 is SGHTA, CDR2 FQGNSA, per germline. This CDR3 has 13 amino acids. V was cut by 5 bases and J by 5 bases, with 13 bases left in between. The CDR3 loop is CASSLNWGDEQYF. CDR3 sequence (DNA): TGTGCCAGCAGCCTAAATTGGGGCGACGAGCAGTACTTC.

This CDR3 reads CASTDGQGIYEQYF. Here the CDR3 DNA reads TGTGCCAGCACCGATGGACAGGGGATTTACGAGCAGTACTTC. V usage is TRBV6-5 and J usage is TRBJ2-7; TRBD1 agrees at 9 bases. The V gene end was trimmed by 7 bases and the J gene end by 4 bases; junction bases not matched to a gene: 8. This CDR3 is built from 14 residues. Germline V gene data show CDR1 as MNHEY and CDR2 as SVGAGI.

As concerns this clone: Other DNA sequences in the sample encode the same CDR3. This chain links TRBV5-1 with TRBJ2-7, with TRBD1 matching 8 bases. V was pared by 4 bases and J by 3 bases, with 6 bases of the junction left unmatched. This CDR3 has 14 amino acids. The germline V gene has CDR1 SGHRS and CDR2 YFSETQ. The CDR3 reads CASSPGTGGYEQYF. CDR3 DNA sequence: TGCGCCAGCAGCCCCGGGACAGGCGGCTACGAGCAGTACTTC.

The chain recombines TRBV19 with TRBJ1-2, with D unclear. CDR3 length: 14 amino acids. Trimming pared 4 bases from V and 4 bases from J, leaving 13 bases between. In germline, CDR1 is LNHDA, CDR2 SQIVND (reference sequence). The CDR3 loop reads CASSRGGSPYGYTF. The CDR3 DNA reads TGTGCCAGTAGTAGGGGAGGGTCCCCCTATGGCTACACCTTC.

V usage is TRBV7-8 and J usage is TRBJ1-1, with 7 bases identical to TRBD1. Looked up from germline, CDR1 is SGHVS and CDR2 is FQNEAQ. The V and J ends lost 6 bases and 10 bases, in that order; junction bases with no gene match: 8. The CDR3 contains 12 residues. CDR3 in DNA: TGTGCCAGCAGTTTTTTGGAGGGGGCAGCTTTCTTT. As protein: CASSFLEGAAFF.

The chain uses TRBV7-2 and TRBJ2-7, with TRBD1 matching 10 bases. Germline V lookup: CDR1 SGHTA, CDR2 FQGNSA. J was trimmed by 6 bases and V by 5 bases; bases with no gene match: 4. This CDR3 has 13 residues. This CDR3 is CASSPTGGTEQYF. The CDR3 region has the DNA TGTGCCAGCAGCCCGACAGGGGGCACCGAGCAGTACTTC.

The chain combines TRBV20-1 with TRBJ2-1; D unresolved. The germline V gene encodes CDR1 DFQATT and CDR2 SNEGSKA (reference sequence). This CDR3 has 11 residues. Deletions cut 3 bases from V and 7 bases from J, with 7 bases between. The CDR3 here is CSARYKNEQFF. CDR3 nucleotides: TGCAGTGCTAGGTATAAAAATGAGCAGTTCTTC.

The chain joins TRBV19 to TRBJ2-2, with 12 bases fitting TRBD2. The CDR3 is made up of 14 amino acids. The germline V gene encodes CDR1 LNHDA and CDR2 SQIVND (reference sequence). The trim removed 6 bases at V and 8 bases at J, leaving 4 bases unmatched. This CDR3 reads CASSGLAGFGELFF. The CDR3, as DNA: TGTGCCAGTAGCGGACTAGCGGGGTTTGGGGAGCTGTTTTTT.

The chain employs TRBV30 and TRBJ1-1; D remains ambiguous. CDR3 length: 14 residues. Trimming removed 4 bases from V and 4 bases from J, with 16 bases in between. Germline V CDR1 and CDR2: GTSNPN, SVGIG (reference sequence). CDR3: CAWTLGGIGTEAFF. DNA of the CDR3: TGTGCCTGGACTCTAGGAGGGATCGGCACTGAAGCTTTCTTT.

This clone was seen a single time. The genes are TRBV5-1 and TRBJ2-7; D gene uncertain. Germline loops: CDR1 SGHRS, CDR2 YFSETQ. V was trimmed by 0 bases and J by 10 bases, leaving 14 bases between them. The CDR3 sequence is 13 residues long. This CDR3 is CASSLAGLETQYF. The DNA for the CDR3 is TGCGCCAGCAGCTTGGCCGGGTTGGAGACTCAGTACTTC.

This chain links TRBV15 with TRBJ2-7, with a possible D match to TRBD1 (6 bases). The V end was cut by 2 bases, the J end by 4 bases, with 12 bases between. Germline V gene lookup returns CDR1 LNHNV and CDR2 YYDKDF (reference sequence). This CDR3 is built from 14 residues. The CDR3 spells CATSRRTGNYEQYF. The CDR3 DNA reads as TGTGCCACCAGCAGAAGAACAGGGAATTACGAGCAGTACTTC.

The chain employs TRBV4-2 and TRBJ1-1, with D maybe TRBD1 (6 bases). Germline V gene lookup returns CDR1 LGHNA and CDR2 YNFKEQ. Trimming shortened V by 3 bases and J by 3 bases, and 17 bases separated the two germline ends. The CDR3 totals 16 residues. CDR3 in amino acids: CASSQAHRARDTEAFF. The CDR3 DNA is TGTGCCAGCAGCCAGGCTCACAGGGCGCGGGACACTGAAGCTTTCTTT.

This rearrangement joins TRBV6-6 to TRBJ2-1; weak D call: TRBD1 (6 bases). CDR1 MNHNY and CDR2 SVGAGI come from the germline V gene (reference sequence). Trimming removed 7 bases from V and 0 bases from J, with 13 bases in between. CDR3 length: 15 residues. The CDR3 sequence: CASNPQGSSYNEQFF. Here the CDR3 DNA reads TGTGCCAGCAACCCACAGGGTTCCTCCTACAATGAGCAGTTCTTC.

The chain uses TRBV5-1 and TRBJ1-1, with 7 positions matching TRBD1. The CDR3 sequence is 13 residues long. After removal of 4 bases from V and 4 bases from J, the junction contained 4 bases not matched to a gene. Germline CDR1 reads SGHRS; CDR2 reads YFSETQ. CDR3 protein: CASSAGGTTEAFF. As DNA, the CDR3 is TGCGCCAGCAGCGCAGGGGGTACCACTGAAGCTTTCTTT. The full variable domain, completed using reference TRBV5-1 and TRBJ1-1, is KAGVTQTPRYLIKTRGQQVTLSCSPISGHRSVSWYQQTPGQGLQFLFEYFSETQRNKGNFPGRFSGRQFSNSRSEMNVSTLELGDSALYLCASSAGGTTEAFFGQGTRLTVV.

The rearrangement links TRBV27 to TRBJ1-2; 7 nucleotides align to TRBD1. CDR1 is MNHEY and CDR2 is SMNVEV in the germline V gene (reference sequence). V lost 2 bases to trimming and J lost 4 bases; unmatched junction nucleotides: 10. The CDR3 sequence is 16 residues long. The CDR3 DNA reads TGTGCCAGCAGTTTAAACCCTCGGACAGGTATCTATGGCTACACCTTC. It codes for CASSLNPRTGIYGYTF.

The chain has TRBV3-1 (or the pseudogene TRBV3-2) and TRBJ2-7; the D is unclear. This CDR3 is 14 amino acids long. The V and J ends lost 0 bases and 5 bases respectively, with 11 bases between them. The germline gives CDR1 LGHDT, CDR2 YNNKEL (reference sequence). This CDR3 is CASSQEATNNEQYF. The CDR3 DNA follows: TGTGCCAGCAGCCAAGAAGCGACGAACAACGAGCAGTACTTC.

The CDR3 DNA is TGTGCCAGCAGATACACAGGGGGCGATGGCTACACCTTC. Its protein product is CASRYTGGDGYTF. The gene calls are TRBV2 and TRBJ1-2; the match to TRBD1 covers 9 bases. Germline CDR1 reads SNHLY; CDR2 reads FYNNEI. V shed 6 bases, J shed 6 bases, and the junction held 5 bases outside the gene matches. The CDR3 is 13 residues long.

The V and J genes are TRBV2 and TRBJ1-1, with no clear D. Trimming cost V 7 bases and J 0 bases, with 12 bases left between them. Germline loops: CDR1 SNHLY, CDR2 FYNNEI. This CDR3 comprises 14 residues. CDR3 sequence (DNA): TGTGCCAGCACCCCACATACAGTGAACACTGAAGCTTTCTTT. This encodes CASTPHTVNTEAFF.

J is TRBJ1-5 and V is TRBV6-5; no definite D call. CDR1 is MNHEY, CDR2 SVGAGI, per germline. The V gene lost 4 bases and the J gene lost 8 bases, with 12 bases spanning the gap. The CDR3 sequence is 13 residues long. CDR3 nucleotides: TGTGCCAGCAGTTTCGGGTCGTCCAAGCCCCAGCATTTT. As protein: CASSFGSSKPQHF.